Here is one T cell receptor (beta chain) with its context. Its antigen is not identified. The same CDR3 also results from other DNA sequences found in this sample. Germline V gives CDR1 SGHDN, CDR2 FVKESK. The V and J ends lost 3 bases and 4 bases respectively, with 13 bases between them. CDR3 length equals 15 residues. This record comes from a study of cytomegalovirus exposure and HLA in healthy donors. Study-wide results and caveats: Researchers catalogued about 160 TCR beta chains as cytomegalovirus-associated. A later analysis linked a missense variant in DCLRE1C to the trimming of TCR beta V and J genes.

PCR primers comprised 60 Vbeta and 13 Jbeta primers. Only in-frame clones appear in the TCRdb table, and some are missing; sequencing was by immunoSEQ multiplex PCR. This sample carries under 200,000 clones, about 63% of them seen once, and the ten largest clones take about 3%. The clonotype comes from a woman between 40 and 55 years old in good health and CMV-seropositive. This chain links TRBV14 with TRBJ2-1, with a weak D call TRBD2 (6 bases). Sequenced: PBMCs. The DNA for the CDR3 is TGTGCCAGCAGCCAGTTAGCAGGAGGGTACAATGAGCAGTTCTTC. Its translation: CASSQLAGGYNEQFF.